This T cell receptor beta chain was identified during a study of shared clonotypes between healthy human individuals (dated by TCRdb to the early 2020s). About the investigation overall: Two women and a few men aged 18 to 49 years were included in the cohort. For each donor, CD4 naive and CD4 memory were each run on three plates, CD8 naive on two plates, and CD8 memory on one plate. Blood TCR repertoires of 5 or 6 healthy adults were deeply sequenced to estimate repertoire size and the extent of clonotype sharing between individuals. Libraries were prepared and TCR repertoires were sequenced by different laboratories using diverse techniques, in order to increase sequencing depth and limit assay-specific biases. Between about 0.94 and 10 billion PBMCs per donor were obtained by leukapheresis.

Comments on this clone: This clone's antigen is unknown. Base qualities are not recorded, but no much larger clone differs from it by a single base.

Healthy HIV-negative adults with no recently reported acute infections or vaccinations were included as donors. All donors were Caucasian adults living in Nashville, Tennessee, USA. Magnetic negative selection was used to enrich CD4+ T cells, after which naive cells were positively selected on CD45RA and the negative fraction became the memory subset. After blood collection by leukapheresis, PBMCs were isolated using Ficoll-Histopaque density gradient centrifugation and then cryopreserved in the vapor phase of liquid nitrogen. Analytical flow cytometry was used to check the purity and quantity of every magnetically sorted T cell population. From each sorted fraction, genomic DNA was isolated and quantified by UV absorbance on a Nanodrop 2000c. Using the deep immunoSEQ assay, TCR CDR3 regions were amplified from genomic DNA by multiplex PCR. Extracted genomic DNA from each cell subset was spread evenly across all wells of several immunoSEQ 96-well plates, with each plate serving as a replicate. For sorted subsets, each replicate PCR was loaded with around 220 ng genomic DNA, equivalent to about 30,000 T cell genomes. The purified libraries were quantified using a Qubit 3.0 fluorometer, sized with a Bioanalyzer 2100, and then quantified again using the KAPA Library Quantification kit. A separate single-read 150-cycle Illumina NextSeq 550 flow cell was used to sequence each immunoSEQ 96-well plate. Regarding the original processing steps: The immunoSEQ output contained only junctional sequences without quality scores, so filtering could not match that applied to full-length reads. To assign V/J genes and CDR3, sequences were annotated against IMGT germline references using PyIR, a Python wrapper for IgBLAST v1.9. Any read was removed if the V/J assignment was weak (E-value above 1e-6), the CDR3 was missing, or the read contained stop codons, out-of-frame junctions, or ambiguous translated residues. V3J clonotypes were defined by identical inferred V gene, J gene, and CDR3 amino acid sequence. Percentage overlap between repertoires was computed as shared unique clonotypes divided by the size of the smaller repertoire. RTK rarefaction, the Chao1 estimator, and Recon v2.1 estimates of unobserved clonotypes were used to assess repertoire richness. Generation probabilities for all TCRbeta clonotypes obtained by the gDNA method from a handful of donors were computed using OLGA. This immuneACCESS table, as held by TCRdb, lists in-frame sequences with V and J called but not all clones. Of the missing ones, under half trace to an unresolved V gene in checked studies; the others have no known cause. V and J calls and clone size are as listed in that table; D and trimming were resolved from the DNA. The sample table shows hundreds of thousands of clones, and less than 96% are seen once. The ten largest account for about 0.057% of the sample.

The CDR3 measures 24 amino acids from cysteine to phenylalanine. Kept here is only the CDR3 DNA, which spans 72 bases and is read in frame from base 1. V ends up 2 bases short and J 2 bases short, with an unmatched junction base count of 22. Taken from the germline V gene (reference sequence), the CDR1 and CDR2 loops are MNHEY and SMNVEV. General findings and caveats noted by the study authors: Based on pairwise subsampling, the degree of clonotype sharing among donors was expected to be affected by sequencing depth. Even with the large sequencing depth, rarefaction of the sorted-subset datasets indicated that sequencing was incomplete. Clonotypes shared by all four sorted-subset donors showed higher generation probabilities than non-shared clonotypes. The small number of donors limited the genetic and exposure-history diversity represented. About 5% of naive CD4, roughly 3.6% of naive CD8, 2.3% of memory CD4, and around 0.4% of memory CD8 clonotypes were shared across a few donors. Only blood was sampled, and tissue TCR repertoires likely differ from those in blood. Naive subsets generally had larger estimated clonotype richness than memory subsets did.

This clonotype was obtained from a young woman in good health. Input material: naive CD4+ T cells sorted from blood. What this sample's cell subset or site label stands for: CD45RA+ positively selected. The sequence joins TRBV27 to TRBJ2-1; 15 bases in between match TRBD2. The DNA sequence is TGTGCCAGCAGTTTAAAGGCCTTGGTCGGACTAGCGGGAGGGCCGAGGGGGACCTACAATGAGCAGTTCTTC. This codes for CASSLKALVGLAGGPRGTYNEQFF.